One and the same sample provided the 24 T cell receptor beta chains below, sequenced in a study of OX40 agonist ivuxolimab in advanced cancers. Profiled with immunoSEQ multiplex PCR; TCRdb holds only in-frame clones, not every one. This sample carries 55,000 to 70,000 clones, over 80% of them seen once, and the ten largest clones take roughly 11%. The sequencing here drew on CD4+ or CD8+ T cells sorted from blood, taken in a trial of the OX40 agonist ivuxolimab. These receptors came from an adult with an advanced solid tumor such as melanoma, head and neck, liver or kidney cancer.

This chain links TRBV19 with TRBJ2-7, with 8 bases lining up with TRBD2. The CDR3 covers 15 residues. With 5 bases clipped from V and 0 bases from J, the junction kept 6 bases outside the gene matches. The germline gives CDR1 LNHDA, CDR2 SQIVND (reference sequence). CDR3 bases: TGTGCCAGTAGTCACCCCGGGGGGGGCTCCTACGAGCAGTACTTC. Its translation: CASSHPGGGSYEQYF. Supplemented by reference TRBV19 and TRBJ2-7, the full variable domain reads DGGITQSPKYLFRKEGQNVTLSCEQNLNHDAMYWYRQDPGQGLRLIYYSQIVNDFQKGDIAEGYSVSREKKESFPLTVTSAQKNPTAFYLCASSHPGGGSYEQYFGPGTRLTVT.

The V call is TRBV18, the J call TRBJ2-1; 10 positions match TRBD1. With V trimmed by 2 bases and J by 7 bases, 14 bases remained unmatched. This CDR3 contains 18 residues. Germline V gene sequence: CDR1 KGHSH, CDR2 LQKENI. The CDR3 DNA sequence: TGTGCCAGCTCACCAAACGGACCCGGGACAGGGGTGGCGAATGAGCAGTTCTTC. Translation gives CASSPNGPGTGVANEQFF.

This chain joins TRBV6-1 and TRBJ2-4; D remains ambiguous. CDR3 size: 15 residues. V was trimmed by 0 bases and J by 0 bases, leaving 6 bases between them. Germline V gene sequence: CDR1 MNHNS, CDR2 SASEGT. The CDR3 spells CASSEAASAKNIQYF. The CDR3 DNA sequence: TGTGCCAGCAGTGAAGCAGCGTCAGCCAAAAACATTCAGTACTTC.

The chain links TRBV10-3 to TRBJ2-5; D gene ambiguous. The CDR3 contains 14 residues. Trimming took off 7 bases at V and 0 bases at J, with 12 bases between the two ends. The germline CDR1 and CDR2 sequences are ENHRY and SYGVKD. This CDR3 reads CAITPDQYQETQYF. The CDR3 bases are TGTGCCATCACTCCAGACCAGTACCAAGAGACCCAGTACTTC.

In this sample, this clone turned up once. The rearrangement joins TRBV4-2 to TRBJ1-4; D uncertain. In germline, CDR1 is LGHNA, CDR2 YNFKEQ. The length of the CDR3 is 15 residues. V lost 0 bases to trimming and J lost 4 bases, with 9 bases between them. CDR3 protein: CASSQDLRNNEKLFF. Here the CDR3 DNA reads TGTGCCAGCAGCCAAGACCTACGGAATAATGAAAAACTGTTTTTT.

The chain links TRBV19 to TRBJ1-5, with 10 bases fitting TRBD1. CDR3 length equals 16 residues. CDR1 LNHDA and CDR2 SQIVND come from the germline V gene (reference sequence). The V gene end was trimmed by 4 bases and the J gene end by 1 base; junction bases not matched to a gene: 4. CDR3 protein: CASSTRQGASNQPQHF. CDR3 bases: TGTGCCAGTAGTACAAGACAGGGGGCGAGCAATCAGCCCCAGCATTTT.

This clone has only a few counts. The chain's CDR3 is CASSLGGTQGWNSPLHF. In nucleotides, the CDR3 is TGTGCCAGCAGTTTAGGTGGGACACAGGGTTGGAATTCACCCCTCCACTTT. V gene TRBV5-4 combines with J gene TRBJ1-6, with D maybe TRBD1 (6 bases). V lost 5 bases and J lost 7, with 22 bases in between. Germline assignment: CDR1 SGHNT and CDR2 YYREEE (reference sequence). The CDR3 covers 17 residues.

The gene calls are TRBV5-4 and TRBJ2-4; D ambiguous. Trimming removed 5 bases at V and 0 bases at J, with 9 bases between. Germline-derived CDR1 and CDR2 are SGHNT and YYREEE (reference sequence). The CDR3 has 14 amino acids. The CDR3 here is CASSPGGAKNIQYF. CDR3 nucleotide sequence: TGTGCCAGCAGTCCCGGCGGAGCCAAAAACATTCAGTACTTC.

The chain joins TRBV14 to TRBJ2-3; TRBD2 matches 9 bases. Germline trimming cut 1 base from V and 8 bases from J; bases unmatched to any gene: 7. Germline values: CDR1 SGHDN, CDR2 FVKESK. CDR3 size: 15 residues. Here the CDR3 reads CASSQALAGVFTQYF. The CDR3 nucleotides read TGTGCCAGCAGCCAAGCGTTAGCGGGAGTCTTTACGCAGTATTTT.

V usage is TRBV18 and J usage is TRBJ2-7; 15 bases map to TRBD2. V trimming: 4 bases; J trimming: 3 bases; junction bases outside the gene matches: 4. This CDR3 is 16 amino acids long. The germline CDR1 and CDR2 sequences are KGHSH and LQKENI. CDR3 protein: CASSRGTSGRLYEQYF. The CDR3 DNA sequence: TGTGCCAGCTCACGAGGGACTAGCGGGAGGCTCTACGAGCAGTACTTC. Together with reference TRBV18 and TRBJ2-7, the CDR3 gives the full variable domain: NAGVMQNPRHLVRRRGQEARLRCSPMKGHSHVYWYRQLPEEGLKFMVYLQKENIIDESGMPKERFSAEFPKEGPSILRIQQVVRGDSAAYFCASSRGTSGRLYEQYFGPGTRLTVT.

Within the sample, this clone is medium-sized (0.01 to 0.1%). The same CDR3 also results from other DNA sequences found in this sample. V is TRBV19 and J is TRBJ1-1; D gene unclear. The ends were cut back, 6 bases at V and 5 bases at J, with 13 bases in the middle. The V gene's germline CDR1 is LNHDA and CDR2 SQIVND (reference sequence). The CDR3 sequence is 13 residues long. The CDR3 is CASSRRGLTEAFF. The CDR3 DNA sequence: TGTGCCAGTAGCCGTCGAGGATTAACTGAAGCTTTCTTT.

The genes are TRBV30 and TRBJ1-2; perhaps TRBD1 as D (6 bases). V lost 6 bases, J lost 0 bases, and 11 bases lay in between. Germline V gives CDR1 GTSNPN, CDR2 SVGIG (reference sequence). This CDR3 region has 13 residues. The CDR3 coding sequence is TGTGCCTGTATCAGGGGAGCTAACTATGGCTACACCTTC. Translating it yields CACIRGANYGYTF.

The chain is built from TRBV2 and TRBJ2-5, with TRBD2 matching over 10 bases. Germline CDR1 and CDR2: SNHLY and FYNNEI. Germline trimming cut 5 bases from V and 4 bases from J; bases unmatched to any gene: 1. The CDR3 contains 13 residues. The CDR3 bases are TGTGCCAGCAGTAGCGGGGGGGGAGAGACCCAGTACTTC. Translated, it gives CASSSGGGETQYF.

The chain carries TRBV27 and TRBJ1-6, with TRBD1 as a possible D gene (5 bases). Trimming left V 2 bases short and J 6 bases short, with 17 bases between. This CDR3 has 17 amino acids. Germline CDR1 reads MNHEY; CDR2 reads SMNVEV (reference sequence). The DNA for the CDR3 is TGTGCCAGCAGTTTACCCCCACTACCGGGACCTAATTCACCCCTCCACTTT. It specifies CASSLPPLPGPNSPLHF.

The chain employs TRBV10-3 and TRBJ1-2, with D uncertain. The CDR3 totals 18 residues. The germline V gene has CDR1 ENHRY and CDR2 SYGVKD. Trimming took off 1 base at V and 2 bases at J, with 20 bases between the two ends. The CDR3 sequence is CAISEYDGSGVPNYGYTF. The CDR3 region has the DNA TGTGCCATCAGTGAGTACGACGGCTCGGGCGTGCCGAACTATGGCTACACCTTC.

V usage is TRBV7-3 and J usage is TRBJ2-3; tentatively, D is TRBD1 (6 bases). V lost 5 bases, J lost 4 bases, and 10 bases lay in between. The CDR3 extends over 13 amino acids. Germline loops: CDR1 SGHTA, CDR2 FQGTGA. CDR3 loop: CASSPGASDTQYF. The CDR3 DNA follows: TGTGCCAGCAGCCCAGGGGCTTCAGATACGCAGTATTTT.

V is TRBV7-2 and J is TRBJ2-2, with D uncertain. Per the germline V gene, CDR1 is SGHTA and CDR2 is FQGNSA. V was pared by 1 base and J by 5 bases, with 5 bases between. The CDR3 sequence is 13 residues long. The CDR3: CASSLGRTGELFF. CDR3 sequence (DNA): TGTGCCAGCAGCTTAGGACGAACCGGGGAGCTGTTTTTT.

With regard to this clone: The identical CDR3 is also encoded by other nucleotide sequences in the sample. The J gene is TRBJ2-7, the V gene TRBV18, with a weak D call TRBD2 (5 bases). The CDR3 loop spans 12 amino acids. From germline, CDR1 is KGHSH and CDR2 LQKENI. Trimming removed 3 bases at V and 7 bases at J, with 10 bases between. CDR3 sequence: CASSPDSGEQYV. CDR3 nucleotide sequence: TGTGCCAGCTCACCCGACTCGGGGGAGCAGTACGTC.

V is TRBV15 and J is TRBJ2-1; TRBD2 is a possible D gene (6 bases). The CDR3 sequence is 13 residues long. Per the germline V gene, CDR1 is LNHNV and CDR2 is YYDKDF (reference sequence). The V end lost 9 bases, the J end lost 0 bases, and 9 bases lay between the germline ends. The chain's CDR3 is CATRLGSYNEQFF. The CDR3 DNA follows: TGTGCCACAAGACTAGGCTCCTACAATGAGCAGTTCTTC.

The gene calls are TRBV6-5 and TRBJ1-2; TRBD1 is a possible D gene (6 bases). This CDR3 is 13 amino acids long. From germline, CDR1 is MNHEY and CDR2 SVGAGI. V lost 6 bases and J 4 bases, leaving 12 bases between the germline ends. The CDR3 DNA reads as TGTGCCAGCAGGTGGGGGGCGGGCTATGGCTACACCTTC. Protein product: CASRWGAGYGYTF.

The chain carries TRBV27 and TRBJ1-5, with TRBD1 identical over 7 bases. CDR1 is MNHEY, CDR2 SMNVEV, per germline (reference sequence). V lost 2 bases, J lost 6 bases, and 4 bases stayed unmatched. The CDR3 is 14 residues long. The CDR3 DNA sequence: TGTGCCAGCAGTTTAAAGGGGGCGGGTCAGCCCCAGCATTTT. Protein sequence: CASSLKGAGQPQHF.

The chain links TRBV2 to TRBJ2-3; D assignment may be TRBD1 or TRBD2 (7 bases each). V was clipped by 4 bases and J by 9 bases, with 20 bases between them. The CDR3 runs to 15 residues. Germline loops: CDR1 SNHLY, CDR2 FYNNEI. For the CDR3, the DNA is TGTGCCAGCAGTGGGGAGGGGGCACTCCGAGCAACGCAGTATTTT. Translated: CASSGEGALRATQYF.

About this clone itself: This sample also contains other DNA sequences that code for the same CDR3. The chain employs TRBV4-2 and TRBJ1-4, with TRBD1 matching 8 bases. This CDR3 contains 15 residues. Per germline, CDR1 LGHNA and CDR2 YNFKEQ. Trimming took 0 bases from V and 8 from J; bases not matched to a gene: 5. CDR3 in DNA: TGTGCCAGCAGCCAAGATCTCAGGGGGCGCGAAAAACTGTTTTTT. This sequence encodes CASSQDLRGREKLFF.

V and J are TRBV7-6 and TRBJ2-5; D remains unclear. CDR1 and CDR2 from the germline V gene are SGHVS and FNYEAQ. The CDR3 has 13 amino acids. V gave up 4 bases and J gave up 0 bases, with 6 bases separating them. The CDR3 protein is CASSSRYQETQYF. As DNA, the CDR3 is TGTGCCAGCAGCTCCAGGTACCAAGAGACCCAGTACTTC.